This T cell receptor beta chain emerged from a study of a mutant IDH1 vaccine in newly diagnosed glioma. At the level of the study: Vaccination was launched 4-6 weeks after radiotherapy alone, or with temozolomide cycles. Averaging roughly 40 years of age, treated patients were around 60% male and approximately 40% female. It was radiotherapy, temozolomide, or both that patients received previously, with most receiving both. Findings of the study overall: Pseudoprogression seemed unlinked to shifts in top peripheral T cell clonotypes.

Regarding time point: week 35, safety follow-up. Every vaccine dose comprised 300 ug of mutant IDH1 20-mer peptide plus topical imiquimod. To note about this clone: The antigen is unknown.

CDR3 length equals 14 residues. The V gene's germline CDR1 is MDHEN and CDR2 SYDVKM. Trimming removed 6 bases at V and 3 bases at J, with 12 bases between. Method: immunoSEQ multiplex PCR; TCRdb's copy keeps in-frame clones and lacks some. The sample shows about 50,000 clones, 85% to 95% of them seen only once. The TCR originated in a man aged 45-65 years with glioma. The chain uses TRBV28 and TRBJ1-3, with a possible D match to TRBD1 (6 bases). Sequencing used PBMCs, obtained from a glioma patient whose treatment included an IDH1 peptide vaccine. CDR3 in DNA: TGTGCCAGCAGACCTACAGGGATTGGAAACACCATATATTTT. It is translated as CASRPTGIGNTIYF.